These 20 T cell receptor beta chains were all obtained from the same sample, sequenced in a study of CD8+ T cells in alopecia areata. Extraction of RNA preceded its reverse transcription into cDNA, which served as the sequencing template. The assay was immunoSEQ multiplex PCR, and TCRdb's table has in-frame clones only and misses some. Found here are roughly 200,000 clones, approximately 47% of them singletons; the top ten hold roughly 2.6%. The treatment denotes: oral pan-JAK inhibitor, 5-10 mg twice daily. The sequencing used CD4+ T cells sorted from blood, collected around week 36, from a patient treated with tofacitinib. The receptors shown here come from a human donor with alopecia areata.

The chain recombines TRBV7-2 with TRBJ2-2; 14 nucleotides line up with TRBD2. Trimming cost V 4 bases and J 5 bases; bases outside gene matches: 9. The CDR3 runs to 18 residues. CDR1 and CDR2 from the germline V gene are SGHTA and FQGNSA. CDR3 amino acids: CASSSRLAGGPLTGELFF. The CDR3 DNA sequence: TGTGCCAGCAGCTCCAGACTAGCGGGAGGGCCTTTGACCGGGGAGCTGTTTTTT.

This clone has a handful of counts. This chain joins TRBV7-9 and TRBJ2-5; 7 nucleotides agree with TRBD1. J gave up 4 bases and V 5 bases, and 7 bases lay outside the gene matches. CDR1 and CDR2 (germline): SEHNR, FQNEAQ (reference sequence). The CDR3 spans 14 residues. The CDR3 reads CASSRQGAGETQYF. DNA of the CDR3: TGTGCCAGCAGCCGACAGGGTGCGGGAGAGACCCAGTACTTC.

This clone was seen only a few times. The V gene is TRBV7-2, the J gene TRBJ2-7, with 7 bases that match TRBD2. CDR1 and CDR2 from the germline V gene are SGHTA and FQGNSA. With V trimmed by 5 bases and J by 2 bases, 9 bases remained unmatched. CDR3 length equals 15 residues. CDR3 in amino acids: CASSRGGSGPYEQYF. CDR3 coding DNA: TGTGCCAGCAGCCGCGGGGGTAGCGGACCCTACGAGCAGTACTTC.

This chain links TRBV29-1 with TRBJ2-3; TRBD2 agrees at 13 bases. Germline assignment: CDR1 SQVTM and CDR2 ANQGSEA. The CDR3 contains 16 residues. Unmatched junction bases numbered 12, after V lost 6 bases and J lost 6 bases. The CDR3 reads CSVERGLAGDGDTQYF. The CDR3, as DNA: TGCAGCGTCGAACGTGGACTAGCGGGAGATGGGGATACGCAGTATTTT.

CDR3 DNA: TGCAGTGCTGGTCTCACCGGGGAGCTGTTTTTT. The encoded protein is CSAGLTGELFF. The chain recombines TRBV20-1 with TRBJ2-2; no definite D call. V was shortened by 5 bases and J by 4 bases, with 5 bases between the two germline ends. The CDR3 is made up of 11 amino acids. Germline CDR1 is DFQATT and CDR2 is SNEGSKA (reference sequence).

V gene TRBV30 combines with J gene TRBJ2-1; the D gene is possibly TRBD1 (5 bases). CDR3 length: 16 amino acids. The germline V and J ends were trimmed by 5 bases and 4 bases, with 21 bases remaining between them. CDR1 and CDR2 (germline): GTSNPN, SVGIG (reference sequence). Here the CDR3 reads CAWDRGYQTEYNEQFF. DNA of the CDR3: TGTGCCTGGGATAGGGGCTACCAAACCGAATACAATGAGCAGTTCTTC.

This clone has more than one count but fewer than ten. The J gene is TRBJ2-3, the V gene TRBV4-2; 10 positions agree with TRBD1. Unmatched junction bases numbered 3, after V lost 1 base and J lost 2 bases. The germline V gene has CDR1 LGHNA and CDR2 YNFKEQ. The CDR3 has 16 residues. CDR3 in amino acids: CASSQGGQGLTDTQYF. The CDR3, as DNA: TGTGCCAGCAGCCAAGGGGGACAGGGGCTCACAGATACGCAGTATTTT.

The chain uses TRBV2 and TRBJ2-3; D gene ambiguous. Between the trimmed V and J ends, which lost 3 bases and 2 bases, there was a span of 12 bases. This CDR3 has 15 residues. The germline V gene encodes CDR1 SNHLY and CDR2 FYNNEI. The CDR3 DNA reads TGTGCCAGCAGTGAGACCAGCAAAGCCACAGATACGCAGTATTTT. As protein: CASSETSKATDTQYF.

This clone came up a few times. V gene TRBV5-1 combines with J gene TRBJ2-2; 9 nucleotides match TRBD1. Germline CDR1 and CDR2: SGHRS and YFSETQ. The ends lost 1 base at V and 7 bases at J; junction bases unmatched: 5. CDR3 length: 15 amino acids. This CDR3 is CASSLTGGAGGELFF. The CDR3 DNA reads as TGCGCCAGCAGCTTGACAGGGGGCGCCGGCGGGGAGCTGTTTTTT.

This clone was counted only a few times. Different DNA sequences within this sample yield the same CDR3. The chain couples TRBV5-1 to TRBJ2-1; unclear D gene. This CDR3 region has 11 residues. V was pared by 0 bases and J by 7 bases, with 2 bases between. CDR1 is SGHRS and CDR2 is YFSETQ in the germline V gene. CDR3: CASSLENEQFF. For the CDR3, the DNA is TGCGCCAGCAGCTTGGAGAATGAGCAGTTCTTC.

The CDR3 DNA sequence: TGCGCCAGCAGCCAACAAGTTACGGATACGCAGTATTTT. Protein sequence: CASSQQVTDTQYF. The chain carries TRBV4-3 and TRBJ2-3; the D is unclear. CDR3 size: 13 residues. The V end lost 2 bases, the J end lost 6 bases, and 9 bases lay between the germline ends. The germline V gene has CDR1 LGHNA and CDR2 YSLEER.

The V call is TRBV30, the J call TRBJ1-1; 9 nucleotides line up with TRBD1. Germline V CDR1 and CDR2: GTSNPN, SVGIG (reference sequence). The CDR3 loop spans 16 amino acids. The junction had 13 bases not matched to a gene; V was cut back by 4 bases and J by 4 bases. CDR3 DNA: TGTGCCTGGAACTTTCTTCTGGGACAGGGAAGCACTGAAGCTTTCTTT. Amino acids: CAWNFLLGQGSTEAFF.

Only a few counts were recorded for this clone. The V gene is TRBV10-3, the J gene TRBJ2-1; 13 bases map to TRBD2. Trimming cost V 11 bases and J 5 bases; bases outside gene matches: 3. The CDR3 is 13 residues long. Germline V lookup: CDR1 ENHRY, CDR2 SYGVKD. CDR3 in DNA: TGTGCCCTAGGGACTAGCGGGAACAATGAGCAGTTCTTC. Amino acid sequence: CALGTSGNNEQFF.

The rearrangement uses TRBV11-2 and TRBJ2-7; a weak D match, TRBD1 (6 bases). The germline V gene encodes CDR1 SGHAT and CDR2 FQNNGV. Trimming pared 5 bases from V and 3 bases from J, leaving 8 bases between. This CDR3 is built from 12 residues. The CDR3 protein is CASSLDSYEQYF. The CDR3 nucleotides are TGTGCCAGCAGCCTGGACAGCTACGAGCAGTACTTC.

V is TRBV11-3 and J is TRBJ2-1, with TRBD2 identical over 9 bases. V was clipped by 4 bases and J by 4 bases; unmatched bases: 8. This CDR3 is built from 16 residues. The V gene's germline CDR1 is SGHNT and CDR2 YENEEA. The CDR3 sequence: CASSYNRLADYNEQFF. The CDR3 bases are TGTGCCAGCAGCTACAATCGACTAGCGGATTACAATGAGCAGTTCTTC. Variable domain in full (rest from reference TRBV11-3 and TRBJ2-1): EAGVVQSPRYKIIEKKQPVAFWCNPISGHNTLYWYLQNLGQGPELLIRYENEEAVDDSQLPKDRFSAERLKGVDSTLKIQPAELGDSAVYLCASSYNRLADYNEQFFGPGTRLTVL.

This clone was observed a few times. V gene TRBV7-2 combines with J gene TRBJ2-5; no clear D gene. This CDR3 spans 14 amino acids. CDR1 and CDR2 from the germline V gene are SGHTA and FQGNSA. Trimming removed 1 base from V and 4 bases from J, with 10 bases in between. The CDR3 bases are TGTGCCAGCAGCTTAGGTTTACTCGGAGAGACCCAGTACTTC. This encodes CASSLGLLGETQYF.

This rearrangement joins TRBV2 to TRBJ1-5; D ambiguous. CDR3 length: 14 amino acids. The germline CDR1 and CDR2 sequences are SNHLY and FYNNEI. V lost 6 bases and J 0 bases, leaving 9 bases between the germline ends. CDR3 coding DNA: TGTGCCAGCAGCGCGACCACTAGCAATCAGCCCCAGCATTTT. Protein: CASSATTSNQPQHF.

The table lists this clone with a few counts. CDR3 nucleotides: TGCAGCGTTAATAGCGGGAGTCAAGAGACCCAGTACTTC. Its protein product is CSVNSGSQETQYF. This chain joins TRBV29-1 and TRBJ2-5; 9 positions agree with TRBD2. Losses at the gene ends were 5 bases for V and 2 bases for J; bases not matched to a gene: 3. Germline CDR1 is SQVTM and CDR2 is ANQGSEA. The CDR3 is made up of 13 amino acids.

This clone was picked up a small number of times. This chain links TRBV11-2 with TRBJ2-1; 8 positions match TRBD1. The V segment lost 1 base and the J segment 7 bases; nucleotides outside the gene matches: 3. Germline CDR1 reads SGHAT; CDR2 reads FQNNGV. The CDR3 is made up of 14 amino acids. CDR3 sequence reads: CASSLGWDRNEQFF. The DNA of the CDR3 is TGTGCCAGCAGCTTAGGCTGGGACAGGAATGAGCAGTTCTTC.

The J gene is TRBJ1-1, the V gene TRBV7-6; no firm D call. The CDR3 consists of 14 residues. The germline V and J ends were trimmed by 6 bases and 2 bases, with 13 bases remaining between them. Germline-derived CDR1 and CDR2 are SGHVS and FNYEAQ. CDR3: CASSSRDSNTEAFF. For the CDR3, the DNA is TGTGCCAGCAGTTCTCGTGATTCTAACACTGAAGCTTTCTTT.